The 27 T cell receptor beta chains below all came from one sample that was sequenced in a study of blood T cells in healthy people across ages. Combining a sample-barcoded 5' primer with a J-beta primer mix, a second PCR ran for about 7 to 11 cycles. TCRdb re-called the 5' RACE reads through MiXCR, storing one row per CDR3 protein. The sample shows 1.5 million to 2 million distinct CDR3 sequences, roughly 49% of them seen only once. Sequenced material: blood. The receptor set was obtained from a woman aged 40 to 50 in good health.

The chain joins TRBV18 to TRBJ1-1; tentatively, D is TRBD1 (6 bases). V was clipped by 3 bases and J by 1 base, with 12 bases between them. The V gene's germline CDR1 is KGHSH and CDR2 LQKENI. CDR3 length: 15 amino acids. The CDR3 DNA follows: TGTGCCAGCTCACCCACTCAGGGGTCGAACACTGAAGCTTTCTTT. Translation gives CASSPTQGSNTEAFF. Together with reference TRBV18 and TRBJ1-1, the CDR3 gives the full variable domain: NAGVMQNPRHLVRRRGQEARLRCSPMKGHSHVYWYRQLPEEGLKFMVYLQKENIIDESGMPKERFSAEFPKEGPSILRIQQVVRGDSAAYFCASSPTQGSNTEAFFGQGTRLTVV.

The rearrangement joins TRBV20-1 to TRBJ2-5, with D unclear. Germline V gives CDR1 DFQATT, CDR2 SNEGSKA (reference sequence). The V and J ends lost 5 bases and 3 bases respectively, with 19 bases between them. This CDR3 region has 15 residues. The CDR3 is CSAPSPQVVKETQYF. DNA for the CDR3: TGCAGTGCTCCCTCCCCGCAGGTGGTAAAAGAGACCCAGTACTTC.

The rearrangement joins TRBV12-3 or TRBV12-4 to TRBJ2-3; the D gene is possibly TRBD2 (6 bases). This CDR3 comprises 13 residues. Trimming removed 6 bases at V and 7 bases at J, with 14 bases between. The CDR3 DNA follows: TGTGCCAGCAGCGCGGGGAGCGGTCATACGCAGTATTTT. It translates to CASSAGSGHTQYF.

In this sample, this clonotype turned up once. A much larger clone is a single base away; this may be a read error. The chain carries TRBV20-1 and TRBJ1-2; D may be TRBD1 (6 bases). The CDR3 extends over 12 amino acids. Per the germline V gene, CDR1 is DFQATT and CDR2 is SNEGSKA (reference sequence). The CDR3 protein is CSATGETYGCTF. The CDR3 coding sequence is TGCAGTGCTACAGGGGAGACTTATGGCTGCACCTTC.

This clonotype has just a few counts. The V call is TRBV11-2, the J call TRBJ2-7; weak D call: TRBD1 (6 bases). With 5 bases removed from V and 5 bases from J, the gap between germline ends came to 10 bases. Per germline, CDR1 SGHAT and CDR2 FQNNGV. There are 12 residues in the CDR3. The CDR3 nucleotides read TGTGCCAGCAGCACTCACAGGGACGAGCAGTACTTC. Protein product: CASSTHRDEQYF.

The chain uses TRBV9 and TRBJ2-1; 7 bases align to TRBD2. CDR1 is SGDLS and CDR2 is YYNGEE in the germline V gene. This CDR3 is built from 18 residues. Trimming took 0 bases from V and 2 from J; bases not matched to a gene: 11. The CDR3, as DNA: TGTGCCAGCAGCGTAGTCCCATTTGGGGGGGGGACCTACAATGAGCAGTTCTTC. Protein sequence: CASSVVPFGGGTYNEQFF.

There are a few counts of this clonotype. The J gene is TRBJ2-1, the V gene TRBV12-3 or TRBV12-4; D is unclear. Trimming stripped 3 bases from V and 10 bases from J, with 16 bases between. This CDR3 comprises 14 residues. CDR3 in DNA: TGTGCCAGCAGTTTGCGAACAGTAATCGTCGAGCAGTTCTTC. This gives the protein CASSLRTVIVEQFF.

The CDR3 bases are TGTGCCAGCAGCCCCAGAGGGGGCTGGGGCACTGAAGCTTTCTTT. Its protein product is CASSPRGGWGTEAFF. J is TRBJ1-1 and V is TRBV14, with 7 positions matching TRBD1. The trim removed 4 bases at V and 4 bases at J, leaving 9 bases unmatched. The germline CDR1 and CDR2 sequences are SGHDN and FVKESK. The CDR3 sequence is 15 residues long.

This clonotype was seen a single time. An end of the junction does not agree with germline; a read error may underlie this. The J gene is TRBJ1-2, the V gene TRBV6-6; D remains ambiguous. The CDR3 runs to 15 residues. Germline CDR1 reads MNHNY; CDR2 reads SVGAGI (reference sequence). The CDR3 DNA reads as TGTGCCAGTCAATCTCCTCGGACGGCTAACTATGGCCACACCTTC. Protein: CASQSPRTANYGHTF.

This clonotype appeared a few times. The chain employs TRBV5-1 and TRBJ2-3; 9 nucleotides align to TRBD1. Germline V gives CDR1 SGHRS, CDR2 YFSETQ. CDR3 length: 15 amino acids. Trimming took 4 bases from V and 2 from J; bases not matched to a gene: 5. As DNA, the CDR3 is TGCGCCAGCAGCATCGGACAGGGGATCACAGATACGCAGTATTTT. Translation: CASSIGQGITDTQYF.

The chain combines TRBV28 with TRBJ1-1; D gene ambiguous. CDR1 and CDR2 (germline): MDHEN, SYDVKM. The CDR3 sequence is 11 residues long. Trimming cost V 8 bases and J 7 bases, with 11 bases left between them. The CDR3 here is CASGRGCEAFF. The CDR3 DNA follows: TGTGCCAGCGGTCGTGGGTGTGAAGCTTTCTTT.

This clonotype came up many times. The J gene is TRBJ2-7, the V gene TRBV5-1; possibly TRBD2 for D (7 bases). The CDR3 runs to 16 residues. Germline CDR1 is SGHRS and CDR2 is YFSETQ. Trimming cost V 4 bases and J 0 bases, with 17 bases left between them. DNA for the CDR3: TGCGCCAGCAGCCCGACAGGAAGGACTAGCTCCTACGAGCAGTACTTC. Its translation is CASSPTGRTSSYEQYF. The full variable domain, its missing parts supplied by reference TRBV5-1 and TRBJ2-7, is KAGVTQTPRYLIKTRGQQVTLSCSPISGHRSVSWYQQTPGQGLQFLFEYFSETQRNKGNFPGRFSGRQFSNSRSEMNVSTLELGDSALYLCASSPTGRTSSYEQYFGPGTRLTVT.

This clonotype was seen only a few times. The V gene is TRBV10-3, the J gene TRBJ2-7, with D possibly TRBD1 on 6 matching bases. Germline loops: CDR1 ENHRY, CDR2 SYGVKD. V lost 10 bases, J lost 0 bases, and 13 bases lay in between. CDR3 size: 13 residues. The CDR3 DNA reads as TGTGCCACCCGGACGGACAGCTCCTACGAGCAGTACTTC. Translated, it gives CATRTDSSYEQYF.

The chain recombines TRBV28 with TRBJ2-4, with 14 bases aligning to TRBD2. Germline loops: CDR1 MDHEN, CDR2 SYDVKM. With V trimmed by 7 bases and J by 0 bases, 5 bases remained unmatched. The CDR3 consists of 17 residues. CDR3 coding DNA: TGTGCCAGCATTGGGACTAGCGGGAGTGGAGCCAAAAACATTCAGTACTTC. Its protein product is CASIGTSGSGAKNIQYF.

The chain employs TRBV2 and TRBJ2-5, with TRBD1 matching over 8 bases. The junction had 8 bases not matched to a gene; V was cut back by 6 bases and J by 2 bases. Germline-derived CDR1 and CDR2 are SNHLY and FYNNEI. The CDR3 is 15 residues long. The CDR3 spells CASSAGTGLQETQYF. The CDR3 coding sequence is TGTGCCAGCAGCGCCGGGACAGGACTTCAAGAGACCCAGTACTTC.

In its sample, this clonotype was seen a few times. V and J are TRBV7-9 and TRBJ2-5; 11 bases are a match to TRBD1. CDR3 length: 13 amino acids. Germline V lookup: CDR1 SEHNR, CDR2 FQNEAQ (reference sequence). V was pared by 7 bases and J by 6 bases, with 4 bases of the junction left unmatched. The CDR3 coding sequence is TGTGCCAGCACGGACAGGGGGCGGAAGACCCAGTACTTC. Amino acids: CASTDRGRKTQYF.

The sample holds one count of this clonotype. The chain combines TRBV4-1 with TRBJ2-7, with unresolved D. This CDR3 comprises 13 residues. V dropped 5 bases and J dropped 2 bases, with 10 bases sitting between them. In germline, CDR1 is MGHRA, CDR2 YSYEKL. The CDR3 sequence is CASSDNRTYEQYF. CDR3 sequence (DNA): TGCGCCAGCAGCGACAATCGGACCTACGAGCAGTACTTC.

The CDR3 protein is CASRGLGVNEKLFF. CDR3 bases: TGTGCCAGTAGGGGGCTTGGGGTTAATGAAAAACTGTTTTTT. The genes are TRBV19 and TRBJ1-4; TRBD1 might be the D (5 bases). CDR1 and CDR2 (germline): LNHDA, SQIVND (reference sequence). Trimming removed 6 bases from V and 4 bases from J, with 12 bases in between. This CDR3 has 14 amino acids.

This clonotype appeared many times. The chain recombines TRBV7-2 with TRBJ2-3; TRBD1 matches 8 bases. V trimming: 4 bases; J trimming: 8 bases; junction bases outside the gene matches: 2. The CDR3 sequence is 12 residues long. Germline V CDR1 and CDR2: SGHTA, FQGNSA. The CDR3: CASSSTGGTQYF. CDR3 nucleotide sequence: TGTGCCAGCAGCTCAACAGGGGGTACGCAGTATTTT.

The J gene is TRBJ2-4, the V gene TRBV6-2 or TRBV6-3; possible D gene TRBD1, 5 bases. Per the germline V gene, CDR1 is MNHEY and CDR2 is SVGEGT. Trimming removed 5 bases from V and 3 bases from J, with 14 bases in between. This CDR3 contains 15 residues. CDR3 in amino acids: CASSDWGVGKNIQYF. CDR3 DNA sequence: TGTGCCAGCAGTGATTGGGGCGTCGGCAAAAACATTCAGTACTTC.

The CDR3 DNA is TGTGCCAGCAGTTGGGACATGGGTTCGGGCAATCAGCCCCAGCATTTT. Amino acids: CASSWDMGSGNQPQHF. This rearrangement joins TRBV28 to TRBJ1-5, with D possibly matching TRBD1 (6 bases). V was pared by 4 bases and J by 2 bases, with 15 bases between. The CDR3 consists of 16 residues. The germline CDR1 and CDR2 sequences are MDHEN and SYDVKM.

This sequence joins TRBV11-2 and TRBJ2-4; perhaps D is TRBD1 or TRBD2 (5 bases each). Trimming shortened V by 5 bases and J by 10 bases, and 18 bases separated the two germline ends. There are 14 residues in the CDR3. Germline CDR1 SGHAT, CDR2 FQNNGV. The CDR3 DNA sequence: TGTGCCAGCAGCCCAGAGGTCGGGGACCATATTCAGTACTTC. Amino acids: CASSPEVGDHIQYF.

The chain couples TRBV20-1 to TRBJ2-5; D is ambiguous. This CDR3 region has 16 residues. V shed 6 bases and J shed 4 bases, with 24 bases lying between them. CDR1 is DFQATT, CDR2 SNEGSKA, per germline (reference sequence). DNA of the CDR3: TGCAGTGCCCGAAGGGCACAAAAGGGAAACAGAGAGACCCAGTACTTC. Translating gives CSARRAQKGNRETQYF.

The chain is built from TRBV2 and TRBJ2-7, with a weak D call TRBD2 (5 bases). The CDR3 consists of 14 residues. Germline assignment: CDR1 SNHLY and CDR2 FYNNEI. V lost 1 base to trimming and J lost 2 bases, with 9 bases between them. The CDR3 region has the DNA TGTGCCAGCAGTGAAGGAGGGATGGCCTACGAGCAGTACTTC. Translation gives CASSEGGMAYEQYF.

CDR3 sequence (DNA): TGTGCCAGCAGCGGGACTAGCGGGGTCGAGACCCAGTACTTC. It is translated as CASSGTSGVETQYF. The gene calls are TRBV2 and TRBJ2-5; 13 bases map to TRBD2. The junction had 3 bases not matched to a gene; V was cut back by 6 bases and J by 5 bases. This CDR3 is 14 amino acids long. The germline CDR1 and CDR2 sequences are SNHLY and FYNNEI.

The chain links TRBV20-1 to TRBJ2-7; TRBD2 might be the D (7 bases). V lost 6 bases and J 7 bases, leaving 25 bases between the germline ends. CDR1 and CDR2 (germline): DFQATT, SNEGSKA (reference sequence). The CDR3 loop spans 15 amino acids. The CDR3 DNA is TGCAGTGCAGGGAGGGGGGCTAGCTCCTACAATGAGCAGTACTTC. It yields the protein CSAGRGASSYNEQYF.

This chain links TRBV6-6 with TRBJ2-2; tentatively, D is TRBD1 (6 bases). Trimming took off 6 bases at V and 6 bases at J, with 14 bases between the two ends. This CDR3 has 14 amino acids. Germline V gene sequence: CDR1 MNHNY, CDR2 SVGAGI (reference sequence). The CDR3 nucleotides are TGTGCCAGCAGCCCACAGGGATCCCCCGGGGAGCTGTTTTTT. It specifies CASSPQGSPGELFF.